Presented here are 14 T cell receptor beta chains from one specimen sequenced in a study of blood T cell repertoires in COVID-19. Produced via immunoSEQ multiplex PCR; TCRdb's table is partial and in-frame only. The sample carries 200,000 to 250,000 clones, less than 85% recorded once. The sequenced material came from peripheral blood. These receptors were obtained from a woman older than 75 with acute or convalescent COVID-19.

The rearrangement joins TRBV3-1 (or the pseudogene TRBV3-2) to TRBJ1-2; TRBD1 aligns across 9 bases. CDR3 length: 16 amino acids. Germline CDR1 is LGHDT and CDR2 is YNNKEL (reference sequence). J was trimmed by 0 bases and V by 0 bases; bases with no gene match: 2. CDR3 nucleotide sequence: TGTGCCAGCAGCCAAGAAGGGACAGGGCCTAACTATGGCTACACCTTC. This translates into CASSQEGTGPNYGYTF.

The chain carries TRBV9 and TRBJ1-5; 8 nucleotides agree with TRBD1. CDR3 size: 16 residues. Per the germline V gene, CDR1 is SGDLS and CDR2 is YYNGEE. The trim removed 0 bases at V and 2 bases at J, leaving 4 bases unmatched. For the CDR3, the DNA is TGTGCCAGCAGCGTAGGACAGGGGACTGGCAATCAGCCCCAGCATTTT. The encoded protein is CASSVGQGTGNQPQHF.

This clone was observed many times. The chain uses TRBV4-1 and TRBJ2-2, with TRBD2 matching over 11 bases. Germline values: CDR1 MGHRA, CDR2 YSYEKL. Unmatched junction bases numbered 7, after V lost 3 bases and J lost 7 bases. The CDR3 consists of 16 residues. As DNA, the CDR3 is TGCGCCAGCAGCCACACTAGCGGGGGAGTAAACGGGGAGCTGTTTTTT. Protein sequence: CASSHTSGGVNGELFF.

This clone was detected only a few times. The rearrangement links TRBV5-1 to TRBJ1-1; D is unclear. The germline CDR1 and CDR2 sequences are SGHRS and YFSETQ. The length of the CDR3 is 14 residues. Trimming took 0 bases from V and 1 from J, leaving 7 bases between them. The CDR3 reads CASSLEAGNTEAFF. The CDR3 coding sequence is TGCGCCAGCAGCTTGGAGGCAGGGAACACTGAAGCTTTCTTT.

V and J are TRBV7-2 and TRBJ2-2, with a tentative D call TRBD2 (6 bases). The CDR3 extends over 16 amino acids. The germline gives CDR1 SGHTA, CDR2 FQGNSA. Trimming stripped 1 base from V and 2 bases from J, with 11 bases between. Here the CDR3 DNA reads TGTGCCAGCAGCTTAGGATGGGCGGGAAACACCGGGGAGCTGTTTTTT. Translated: CASSLGWAGNTGELFF.

This clone has just a few counts. The same CDR3 is also encoded by other DNA sequences in this sample. The chain combines TRBV12-3 or TRBV12-4 with TRBJ1-1; a weak D match, TRBD1 (6 bases). There are 12 residues in the CDR3. V dropped 2 bases and J dropped 10 bases, with 11 bases sitting between them. The CDR3 loop reads CASSLYRRGAFF. CDR3 nucleotide sequence: TGTGCCAGCAGTTTATATCGCAGGGGAGCTTTCTTT.

This chain connects TRBV2 to TRBJ2-2, with D unclear. V was clipped by 5 bases and J by 5 bases, with 9 bases between them. Germline V gives CDR1 SNHLY, CDR2 FYNNEI. This CDR3 has 13 residues. DNA of the CDR3: TGTGCCAGCAGTCCGGGTCAAACCGGGGAGCTGTTTTTT. This sequence encodes CASSPGQTGELFF.

V gene TRBV6-5 combines with J gene TRBJ1-1; 7 bases line up with TRBD1. CDR1 MNHEY and CDR2 SVGAGI come from the germline V gene. The length of the CDR3 is 15 residues. The V and J ends lost 5 bases and 2 bases, in that order; junction bases with no gene match: 8. CDR3 amino acids: CASSRGDRANTEAFF. The CDR3 nucleotides are TGTGCCAGCAGTCGAGGCGACAGGGCTAACACTGAAGCTTTCTTT.

The V and J genes are TRBV27 and TRBJ1-1, with a possible D match to TRBD1 (5 bases). The germline V gene encodes CDR1 MNHEY and CDR2 SMNVEV (reference sequence). The CDR3 sequence is 15 residues long. Trimming left V 5 bases short and J 3 bases short, with 16 bases between. The CDR3 coding sequence is TGTGCCAGCAGTCCGCGGGGCGGGGTGGACACTGAAGCTTTCTTT. The encoded protein is CASSPRGGVDTEAFF.

The CDR3 DNA follows: TGTGCCAGCAGCCTAACAGGGCCTGGGGCCAACGTCCTGACTTTC. Its translation is CASSLTGPGANVLTF. The chain couples TRBV6-2 or TRBV6-3 to TRBJ2-6; TRBD1 might be the D (6 bases). The V and J ends lost 6 bases and 2 bases respectively, with 11 bases between them. In germline, CDR1 is MNHEY, CDR2 SVGEGT. CDR3 length: 15 residues.

CDR3 nucleotide sequence: TGCGCCAGCAGCCAAGCCCCCAGACAGGGGGCCTCTGGGGCCAACGTCCTGACTTTC. It codes for CASSQAPRQGASGANVLTF. This rearrangement joins TRBV4-3 to TRBJ2-6, with 10 bases identical to TRBD1. Germline V gene lookup returns CDR1 LGHNA and CDR2 YSLEER. CDR3 length equals 19 residues. V was clipped by 1 base and J by 0 bases; unmatched bases: 6.

J is TRBJ2-3 and V is TRBV29-1; maybe TRBD2 (6 bases). The V end lost 1 base, the J end lost 0 bases, and 20 bases lay between the germline ends. CDR1 and CDR2 (germline): SQVTM, ANQGSEA. This CDR3 comprises 18 residues. CDR3 amino acids: CSVEAHPGRPWSTDTQYF. The CDR3 DNA reads as TGCAGCGTTGAAGCTCATCCCGGGAGACCCTGGAGCACAGATACGCAGTATTTT.

The chain couples TRBV7-2 to TRBJ1-2; D uncertain. Per germline, CDR1 SGHTA and CDR2 FQGNSA. CDR3 size: 16 residues. V was clipped by 1 base and J by 0 bases, with 12 bases between them. CDR3 region: CASSLVLLIANYGYTF. In nucleotides, the CDR3 is TGTGCCAGCAGCTTAGTACTACTGATAGCTAACTATGGCTACACCTTC.

The V and J genes are TRBV7-2 and TRBJ1-1, with D hard to call. The CDR3 loop spans 14 amino acids. Between the trimmed V and J ends, which lost 5 bases and 6 bases, there was a span of 16 bases. Germline V gene lookup returns CDR1 SGHTA and CDR2 FQGNSA. The CDR3 region has the DNA TGTGCCAGCAGCACGGGTCCCACCGGGGCTGAAGCTTTCTTT. This gives the protein CASSTGPTGAEAFF.